This T cell receptor (beta chain) was sequenced during a study of monozygotic twins with inflammatory bowel disease. General study results and limits: The study found lower TCRbeta diversity (inverse Simpson) in IBD patients than in healthy co-twins.

A note on this clonotype: Its antigen is unknown.

One blood sample of around 2.5 ml was taken from each donor. Investigators extracted total RNA from whole blood and did not sort T cells. Eight cDNA synthesis reactions were run for every sample. No DNA is given; TCRdb re-called the 5' RACE reads and lists each CDR3 protein once. This repertoire includes roughly 150,000 distinct CDR3 sequences. The CDR3 spans 19 residues. The germline V gene encodes CDR1 SGHDT and CDR2 YYEEEE. The V and J genes are TRBV5-6 and TRBJ2-2; as DNA is missing, the TRBD2 call by TCRdb cannot be tested. Sequencing was carried out using blood. This TCR came from a human donor with ulcerative colitis or Crohn's disease, or a healthy co-twin of an affected twin (not recorded which). CDR3 sequence: CASSGRPGTSGPNTGELFF.